These 8 T cell receptor beta chains were sequenced from one sample in a study of cytomegalovirus exposure and HLA in healthy donors. PCR amplification relied on 60 Vbeta primers (plus 13 Jbeta primers). Only in-frame clones appear in the TCRdb table, and some are missing; sequencing was by immunoSEQ multiplex PCR. This table holds 120,000 or so clones, about 73% found once. Sequenced input: PBMCs. The source of these receptors is a woman in her forties in good health and CMV-seronegative.

The chain uses TRBV2 and TRBJ2-2, with 7 bases that match TRBD1. V lost 6 bases to trimming and J lost 5 bases; unmatched junction nucleotides: 6. Germline loops: CDR1 SNHLY, CDR2 FYNNEI. The CDR3 has 14 residues. Here the CDR3 reads CASRNRGGTGELFF. CDR3 nucleotide sequence: TGTGCCAGCAGGAACAGGGGCGGTACCGGGGAGCTGTTTTTT.

The chain carries TRBV9 and TRBJ1-2; 12 bases map to TRBD1. Germline V gives CDR1 SGDLS, CDR2 YYNGEE. This CDR3 region has 17 residues. Trimming at V came to 3 bases and at J to 2 bases, leaving 8 bases not matched to a gene. CDR3 in amino acids: CASSGRDRGQGNYGYTF. In nucleotides, the CDR3 is TGTGCCAGCAGCGGCCGGGACAGGGGGCAAGGGAACTATGGCTACACCTTC.

This clone came up once. The V call is TRBV27, the J call TRBJ2-7; 7 nucleotides match TRBD1. The V and J ends lost 5 bases and 3 bases, in that order; junction bases with no gene match: 13. CDR3 length: 16 amino acids. CDR1 and CDR2 (germline): MNHEY, SMNVEV (reference sequence). The CDR3 region has the DNA TGTGCCAGCAGTCCCCAAGGGGGACAGCCCTACTACGAGCAGTACTTC. Translating gives CASSPQGGQPYYEQYF.

V is TRBV27 and J is TRBJ2-1, with TRBD2 matching 7 bases. The CDR3 spans 14 residues. CDR1 and CDR2 from the germline V gene are MNHEY and SMNVEV (reference sequence). Germline trimming cut 1 base from V and 6 bases from J; bases unmatched to any gene: 3. CDR3 sequence: CASSLYGLVNEQFF. In DNA, the CDR3 is TGTGCCAGCAGTTTATATGGACTAGTCAATGAGCAGTTCTTC.

The CDR3 loop reads CASSLWDTTYEQYF. DNA for the CDR3: TGTGCCAGCAGCTTATGGGACACAACCTACGAGCAGTACTTC. This chain links TRBV11-2 with TRBJ2-7; a possible D gene is TRBD1 (6 bases). The CDR3 extends over 14 amino acids. Trimming took off 2 bases at V and 2 bases at J, with 10 bases between the two ends. Germline CDR1 is SGHAT and CDR2 is FQNNGV.

The J gene is TRBJ2-1, the V gene TRBV10-3, with D uncertain. The V end was cut by 10 bases, the J end by 0 bases, with 13 bases between. CDR1 and CDR2 from the germline V gene are ENHRY and SYGVKD. This CDR3 is 14 amino acids long. The chain's CDR3 is CATSSESSYNEQFF. CDR3 in DNA: TGTGCCACCTCCTCGGAGAGCTCCTACAATGAGCAGTTCTTC.

This clone has a single count. The chain uses TRBV7-9 and TRBJ1-6; D might be TRBD1 (6 bases). With 7 bases removed from V and 7 bases from J, the gap between germline ends came to 8 bases. The CDR3 extends over 12 amino acids. Looked up from germline, CDR1 is SEHNR and CDR2 is FQNEAQ (reference sequence). CDR3 residues: CASTDSNSPLHF. CDR3 nucleotide sequence: TGTGCCAGCACGGACAGCAATTCACCCCTCCACTTT.

The chain couples TRBV6-5 to TRBJ1-3; TRBD1 is a possible D gene (5 bases). Trimming left V 10 bases short and J 0 bases short, with 13 bases between. This CDR3 is 14 amino acids long. Germline CDR1 MNHEY, CDR2 SVGAGI. CDR3 DNA: TGTGCCACGGGCCAGACAGCCTCTGGAAACACCATATATTTT. Amino acid sequence: CATGQTASGNTIYF.